This T cell receptor beta chain was sequenced in a study of tumor and adjacent non-tumor tissue in lung cancer. Overall study: Stage I to III disease affected some 11 men and roughly five women aged about 31 to 76.

This CDR3 contains 16 residues. Germline loops: CDR1 MNHEY, CDR2 SVGAGI. V lost 0 bases, J lost 9 bases, and 18 bases lay in between. TCRbeta libraries were built with three rounds of nested PCR, modified from ARM-PCR. In TCRdb, the multiplex PCR reads were re-called with MiXCR into one record per CDR3 protein. The sample lists about 90,000 distinct CDR3 sequences, around three quarters occurring once. RNA was extracted from bulk tissue without any cell sorting. More than 3 cm separated this lung sample from the edge of the tumor. This clonotype was counted once. The chain has TRBV6-5 and TRBJ2-1, with unresolved D. The specimen was distant non-tumor lung tissue. The sequence was obtained from a woman aged 45-65 years with non-small cell lung cancer. CDR3 protein: CASSYSSLLVESEQFF. CDR3 sequence (DNA): TGTGCCAGCAGTTACTCGTCTCTACTCGTAGAGAGTGAGCAGTTCTTC.